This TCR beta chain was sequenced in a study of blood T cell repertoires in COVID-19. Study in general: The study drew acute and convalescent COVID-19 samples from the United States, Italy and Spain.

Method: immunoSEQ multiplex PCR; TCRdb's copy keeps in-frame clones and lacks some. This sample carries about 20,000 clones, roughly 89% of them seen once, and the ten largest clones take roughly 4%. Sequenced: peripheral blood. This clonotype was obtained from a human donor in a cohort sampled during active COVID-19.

The CDR3 here is CASSHRDRSNQPQHF. The CDR3 region has the DNA TGTGCCAGCAGCCACCGGGACAGGAGTAATCAGCCCCAGCATTTT. The rearrangement joins TRBV3-1 (or the pseudogene TRBV3-2) to TRBJ1-5; 8 positions agree with TRBD1. CDR3 length: 15 amino acids. Unmatched junction bases numbered 5, after V lost 3 bases and J lost 4 bases. Germline CDR1 is LGHDT and CDR2 is YNNKEL (reference sequence).